The clone carrying this T cell receptor (beta chain) has at least ten counts. Germline values: CDR1 SGHNT, CDR2 YENEEA. The CDR3 totals 13 residues. V lost 2 bases and J lost 4, with 8 bases in between. Amplification yielded TCR beta CDR3 regions, with RNA transcripts as the source. HTBI primers were employed in a first-round RT-PCR of the TCR CDR3. Each CDR3 protein gets one entry after TCRdb re-called the multiplex PCR reads with MiXCR. Of about 270,000 distinct CDR3 sequences in the sample, approximately 20% were seen once. Lactation, pregnancy, other autoimmune disease or uncontrolled infection excluded patients. The data were obtained in a study of T cells in Graves' hyperthyroidism and ophthalmopathy.

This clonotype was obtained from a man between 25 and 39 years old with Graves' ophthalmopathy. The material sequenced was blood. The genes are TRBV11-3 and TRBJ2-5; unclear D gene. CDR3 in amino acids: CASSLPPRETQYF. Written as DNA, the CDR3 is TGTGCCAGCAGCTTACCCCCGAGAGAGACCCAGTACTTC.